A single sample gave rise to the 17 T cell receptor beta chains below, sequenced in a study of post-analysis software for immune sequencing data. Study-level findings and limits: Patients showed TRBV5-6, TRBV5-1 and TRBV20-1 among about five TRBV segments more frequent than in controls.

No antigen has been identified for these receptors. cDNA libraries of TCR beta carried unique molecular identifiers. TCRdb ran MiXCR on the PCR reads and lists one entry per CDR3 protein. The sample lists approximately 660,000 distinct CDR3 sequences; around 64% were seen once. The sequenced sample was blood. Receptors originate from a girl aged 2-10 years with multiple sclerosis.

This chain joins TRBV5-1 and TRBJ2-7; 7 bases are a match to TRBD1. V lost 4 bases to trimming and J lost 3 bases; unmatched junction nucleotides: 10. There are 15 residues in the CDR3. Per germline, CDR1 SGHRS and CDR2 YFSETQ. The CDR3 region has the DNA TGCGCCAGCAGCCTGTGGGACAGTTCTGTCTACGAGCAGTACTTC. Residues: CASSLWDSSVYEQYF.

The chain is built from TRBV4-1 and TRBJ2-1; weak D call: TRBD2 (6 bases). V was shortened by 1 base and J by 8 bases, with 12 bases between the two germline ends. Per the germline V gene, CDR1 is MGHRA and CDR2 is YSYEKL. The CDR3 has 14 residues. For the CDR3, the DNA is TGCGCCAGCAGCCAAGCGACTAGTCGCTATGAGCAGTTCTTC. Translated: CASSQATSRYEQFF.

The rearrangement links TRBV12-3 or TRBV12-4 to TRBJ2-1, with D perhaps matching TRBD1 or TRBD2 (6 bases each). V gave up 2 bases and J gave up 8 bases, with 19 bases separating them. The length of the CDR3 is 16 residues. The CDR3 nucleotides are TGTGCCAGCAGTTTACAAGCCTTTGGAGGGGGAGATGAGCAGTTCTTC. Translated, it gives CASSLQAFGGGDEQFF.

The chain uses TRBV10-2 and TRBJ2-1, with 10 nucleotides matching TRBD2. The CDR3 is 15 residues long. Germline-derived CDR1 and CDR2 are WSHSY and SAAADI. V lost 9 bases, J lost 9 bases, and 14 bases stayed unmatched. CDR3 residues: CASNIAGGSGGEQFF. The DNA for the CDR3 is TGCGCCAGTAACATAGCGGGGGGCTCCGGGGGTGAGCAGTTCTTC.

This rearrangement joins TRBV3-1 to TRBJ2-7; perhaps D is TRBD1 or TRBD2 (5 bases each). V shed 1 base and J shed 1 base, with 14 bases lying between them. CDR1 and CDR2 from the germline V gene are LGHDT and YNNKEL (reference sequence). The CDR3 extends over 16 amino acids. CDR3 protein: CASSQGPGPSSYEQYF. The CDR3 nucleotides are TGTGCCAGCAGCCAAGGGCCGGGGCCCTCTTCCTACGAGCAGTACTTC.

The rearrangement links TRBV29-1 to TRBJ2-4; 13 nucleotides align to TRBD2. The J call may be faulty, since TRBJ2-7 better matches the DNA end. The CDR3 extends over 13 amino acids. Germline V CDR1 and CDR2: SQVTM, ANQGSEA. The CDR3 reads CSVKTSGRYEQYF. CDR3 sequence (DNA): TGCAGCGTGAAGACTAGCGGGAGGTACGAGCAGTACTTC.

This sequence joins TRBV27 and TRBJ1-2; D unclear. Germline assignment: CDR1 MNHEY and CDR2 SMNVEV (reference sequence). V was pared by 5 bases and J by 4 bases, with 11 bases between. The CDR3 consists of 13 residues. The CDR3 region has the DNA TGTGCCAGCAGTAATAGGGTAGGCTATGGCTACACCTTC. The encoded protein is CASSNRVGYGYTF.

This clonotype occurred a few times. V gene TRBV7-8 combines with J gene TRBJ2-3; 14 bases are a match to TRBD2. With 6 bases clipped from V and 5 bases from J, the junction kept 10 bases outside the gene matches. CDR1 is SGHVS and CDR2 is FQNEAQ in the germline V gene. The CDR3 has 17 amino acids. CDR3: CASRTRTGLAGVDTQYF. In nucleotides, the CDR3 is TGTGCCAGCAGAACACGTACGGGACTAGCGGGAGTAGATACGCAGTATTTT.

The gene calls are TRBV12-3 or TRBV12-4 and TRBJ2-5; D uncertain. V lost 6 bases and J 5 bases, leaving 7 bases between the germline ends. The CDR3 contains 11 residues. The CDR3 DNA follows: TGTGCCAGCAGGTTACGGGAGACCCAGTACTTC. Protein product: CASRLRETQYF.

The chain combines TRBV12-3 or TRBV12-4 with TRBJ2-1; no clear D gene. This CDR3 comprises 12 residues. V shed 5 bases and J shed 9 bases, with 11 bases lying between them. The CDR3 nucleotides read TGTGCCAGCAGTCTTCCGCCCATTGAGCAGTTCTTC. Translating gives CASSLPPIEQFF.

This chain links TRBV10-3 with TRBJ1-2; the D gene is possibly TRBD1 (5 bases). V lost 0 bases to trimming and J lost 6 bases, with 17 bases between them. Germline V lookup: CDR1 ENHRY, CDR2 SYGVKD. This CDR3 spans 16 amino acids. CDR3 in amino acids: CAISESTGRRGDGYTF. The CDR3 nucleotides are TGTGCCATCAGTGAGTCGACGGGACGTAGGGGTGATGGCTACACCTTC.

This clonotype has just a few counts. The CDR3 sequence: CSALTRQRNEQFF. CDR3 nucleotide sequence: TGCAGCGCCCTGACCCGGCAGCGGAATGAGCAGTTCTTC. The J gene is TRBJ2-1, the V gene TRBV29-1, with TRBD2 as a possible D gene (5 bases). Germline V gene sequence: CDR1 SQVTM, CDR2 ANQGSEA. The germline V and J ends were trimmed by 7 bases and 7 bases, with 17 bases remaining between them. This CDR3 contains 13 residues.

This clonotype has more than one count but fewer than ten. The genes are TRBV20-1 and TRBJ2-1; D possibly corresponds to TRBD2 (5 bases). The ends were cut back, 3 bases at V and 7 bases at J, with 16 bases in the middle. The CDR3 contains 14 residues. Germline V gene lookup returns CDR1 DFQATT and CDR2 SNEGSKA (reference sequence). CDR3 sequence reads: CSASSVQISNEQFF. CDR3 in DNA: TGCAGTGCTAGTAGCGTGCAGATCAGTAATGAGCAGTTCTTC.

Ten or more counts support this clonotype. The chain employs TRBV29-1 and TRBJ2-5; D is ambiguous. The ends were cut back, 5 bases at V and 2 bases at J, with 9 bases in the middle. Per germline, CDR1 SQVTM and CDR2 ANQGSEA. The CDR3 is 12 residues long. CDR3 region: CSVTLPQETQYF. Here the CDR3 DNA reads TGCAGCGTTACACTACCTCAAGAGACCCAGTACTTC.

This sequence joins TRBV2 and TRBJ2-1; TRBD2 aligns across 7 bases. Germline V gene sequence: CDR1 SNHLY, CDR2 FYNNEI. The ends lost 8 bases at V and 7 bases at J; junction bases unmatched: 8. The CDR3 has 13 amino acids. The CDR3 sequence: CASSGGAKNEQFF. The CDR3 nucleotides read TGTGCCAGCTCGGGGGGAGCGAAGAATGAGCAGTTCTTC.

This clonotype occurred a few times. The chain couples TRBV7-9 to TRBJ2-5, with D possibly TRBD1 on 6 matching bases. Trimming cost V 2 bases and J 4 bases, with 11 bases left between them. The CDR3 has 14 amino acids. Germline values: CDR1 SEHNR, CDR2 FQNEAQ (reference sequence). The CDR3 spells CASSLLGTPETQYF. The CDR3 DNA follows: TGTGCCAGCAGCTTACTGGGGACACCAGAGACCCAGTACTTC.

The gene calls are TRBV25-1 and TRBJ2-7; the match to TRBD1 covers 7 bases. CDR3 length: 15 amino acids. Trimming at V came to 3 bases and at J to 2 bases, leaving 7 bases not matched to a gene. Germline V gene lookup returns CDR1 MGHDK and CDR2 SYGVNS. DNA of the CDR3: TGTGCCAGCAGTGACTCATCGACAGGGACCTACGAGCAGTACTTC. Its translation is CASSDSSTGTYEQYF.